Listed here are 9 T cell receptor beta chains from one sample, sequenced in a study of OX40 agonist ivuxolimab in advanced cancers. Measured with immunoSEQ multiplex PCR; TCRdb has only the in-frame clones, and not every one. The table records about 120,000 clones, approximately 89% of them present only once. Specimen: CD4+ or CD8+ T cells sorted from blood, collected in a trial of the OX40 agonist ivuxolimab. These receptors originate from an adult with an advanced solid tumor such as melanoma, head and neck, liver or kidney cancer.

V gene TRBV5-1 combines with J gene TRBJ2-3; 10 bases align to TRBD2. The CDR3 covers 16 residues. The trim removed 0 bases at V and 1 base at J, leaving 2 bases unmatched. Germline V CDR1 and CDR2: SGHRS, YFSETQ. The CDR3 DNA reads TGCGCCAGCAGCTTGGGGCTAGCGGGAGGCACAGATACGCAGTATTTT. The encoded protein is CASSLGLAGGTDTQYF.

This sequence joins TRBV6-5 and TRBJ1-3; D gene uncertain. Germline V CDR1 and CDR2: MNHEY, SVGAGI. The CDR3 totals 16 residues. V lost 0 bases and J lost 6, with 15 bases in between. CDR3 sequence (DNA): TGTGCCAGCAGTTACTCGATGTGGGGAGGTCAAAACACCATATATTTT. This encodes CASSYSMWGGQNTIYF.

V is TRBV9 and J is TRBJ2-3; tentatively, D is TRBD1 or TRBD2 (5 bases each). V was cut by 0 bases and J by 0 bases, with 14 bases left in between. CDR3 length equals 17 residues. Germline CDR1 SGDLS, CDR2 YYNGEE. CDR3 sequence: CASSVEGYEGSTDTQYF. The DNA of the CDR3 is TGTGCCAGCAGCGTAGAGGGGTATGAGGGTAGCACAGATACGCAGTATTTT.

This chain links TRBV5-1 with TRBJ2-3; the D gene is possibly TRBD2 (5 bases). CDR1 SGHRS and CDR2 YFSETQ come from the germline V gene. This CDR3 contains 14 residues. V gave up 0 bases and J gave up 4 bases, with 9 bases separating them. Here the CDR3 reads CASSLALGSDTQYF. CDR3 in DNA: TGCGCCAGCAGCTTGGCACTAGGGTCAGATACGCAGTATTTT.

The genes are TRBV7-2 and TRBJ1-2, with D possibly TRBD1 on 6 matching bases. Trimming removed 1 base at V and 8 bases at J, with 11 bases between. Germline V gives CDR1 SGHTA, CDR2 FQGNSA. This CDR3 is built from 13 residues. The CDR3 coding sequence is TGTGCCAGCAGCTTAGACAGGGATTGGGGCTACACCTTC. This gives the protein CASSLDRDWGYTF.

V usage is TRBV28 and J usage is TRBJ2-5; 7 nucleotides agree with TRBD1. This CDR3 has 13 amino acids. After removal of 3 bases from V and 5 bases from J, the junction contained 3 bases not matched to a gene. The V gene's germline CDR1 is MDHEN and CDR2 SYDVKM. This chain's CDR3 is CASSFGTAETQYF. Written as DNA, the CDR3 is TGTGCCAGCAGTTTCGGGACAGCCGAGACCCAGTACTTC.

The chain joins TRBV6-1 to TRBJ2-5, with 9 positions matching TRBD1. V dropped 9 bases and J dropped 5; count of bases not matched to a gene: 7. CDR3 length: 13 amino acids. Germline V gives CDR1 MNHNS, CDR2 SASEGT. CDR3 in DNA: TGTGCCAGTTACAGGGGGCAAGCGGAGACCCAGTACTTC. Encoded protein: CASYRGQAETQYF.

V and J are TRBV21-1 and TRBJ1-3; TRBD1, the D gene given by the table, was not confirmed from the DNA. TRBV21-1 is a documented pseudogene. CDR3 length equals 22 residues. CDR3 region: CASSPFSLGRGKLYTLGNTIYF. The CDR3 DNA reads TGTGCCAGCAGCCCCTTTTCTTTAGGAAGGGGGAAGCTTTATACGTTAGGAAACACCATATATTTT.

V usage is TRBV10-3 and J usage is TRBJ2-1, with TRBD2 as a possible D gene (7 bases). Trimming removed 10 bases from V and 3 bases from J, with 19 bases in between. There are 15 residues in the CDR3. Germline V CDR1 and CDR2: ENHRY, SYGVKD. CDR3 DNA sequence: TGTGCCACAAGTGGGGGGGGCAGAGGCTACAATGAGCAGTTCTTC. It encodes CATSGGGRGYNEQFF.